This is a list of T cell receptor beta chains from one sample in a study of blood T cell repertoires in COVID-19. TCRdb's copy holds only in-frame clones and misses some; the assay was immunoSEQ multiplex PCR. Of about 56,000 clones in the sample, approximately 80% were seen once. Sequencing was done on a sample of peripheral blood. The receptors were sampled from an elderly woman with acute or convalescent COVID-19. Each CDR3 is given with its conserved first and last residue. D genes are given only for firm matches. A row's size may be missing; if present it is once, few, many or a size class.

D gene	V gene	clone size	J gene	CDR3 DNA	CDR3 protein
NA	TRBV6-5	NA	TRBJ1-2	TGTGCCAGCAGTTACTCGACTCGGGGGAGTTATGGCTACACCTTC	CASSYSTRGSYGYTF
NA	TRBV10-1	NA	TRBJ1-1	TGCGCCAGCAGCCTCGGGGGGGCCACTGAAGCTTTCTTT	CASSLGGATEAFF
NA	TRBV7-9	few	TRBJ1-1	TGTGCCAGCAGCTTAGGGGTTGGCAGGGATCGAACTGAAGCTTTCTTT	CASSLGVGRDRTEAFF
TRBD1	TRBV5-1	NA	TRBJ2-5	TGCGCCAGCAGCTTTGACAGGGCGGAGACCCAGTACTTC	CASSFDRAETQYF
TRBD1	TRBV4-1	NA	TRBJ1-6	TGCGCCAGCAGCCTCCGGGACAGGGACAATTCACCCCTCCACTTT	CASSLRDRDNSPLHF
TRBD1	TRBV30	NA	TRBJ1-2	TGTGCCTGGAGCCTGTCCGGCCCGGACAGGAACTATGGCTACACCTTC	CAWSLSGPDRNYGYTF
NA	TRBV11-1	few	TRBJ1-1	TGTGCCAGCAGCCGTTTAAGGGAGAGGACTGAAGCTTTCTTT	CASSRLRERTEAFF
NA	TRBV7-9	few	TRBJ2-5	TGTGCCAGCAGCCACTTTCAGGGTGTGGGGCAAGAGACCCAGTACTTC	CASSHFQGVGQETQYF
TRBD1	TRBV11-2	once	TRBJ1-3	TGTGCCAGCAGCTTAGAGCCCGGGACAGTCCTAGGCTCTGGAAACACCATATATTTT	CASSLEPGTVLGSGNTIYF
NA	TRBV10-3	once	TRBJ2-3	TGTGCCATCAGTGCCCTAGGAGATACGCAGTATTTT	CAISALGDTQYF
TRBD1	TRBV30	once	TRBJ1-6	TGTGCCTGGAGTGTTCAACGGGGGACCGACAGGGCAGATCTTTTTTCACCCCTCCACTTT	CAWSVQRGTDRADLFSPLHF
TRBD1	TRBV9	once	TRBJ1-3	TGTGCCAGCAGCGCCACAGGGGGTGGAAACACCATATATTTT	CASSATGGGNTIYF
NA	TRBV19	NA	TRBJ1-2	TGTGCCAGTAGTTCCCGGACAGTTAACTATGGCTACACCTTC	CASSSRTVNYGYTF
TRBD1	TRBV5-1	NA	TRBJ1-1	TGCGCCAGCAGCCAGGGACAGAGAATTGAAGCTTTCTTT	CASSQGQRIEAFF
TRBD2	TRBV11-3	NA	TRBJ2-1	TGTGCCATCATGGCGCGGGGGGCAAACAATGAGCAGTTCTTC	CAIMARGANNEQFF
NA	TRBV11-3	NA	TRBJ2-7	TGTGCCAGCAGCTTACGGACCAGCGGTCTCGGCGAGCAGTACTTC	CASSLRTSGLGEQYF
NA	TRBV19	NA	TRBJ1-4	TGTGCCAGCCATTGGACAGACTCAACTAATGAAAAACTGTTTTTT	CASHWTDSTNEKLFF
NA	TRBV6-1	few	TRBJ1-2	TGTGCCAGCAGTGAAGCGTGGGGCAGGGAGGGTGGCTACACCTTC	CASSEAWGREGGYTF
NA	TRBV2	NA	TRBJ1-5	TGTGCCAGCAGTTCCAGGGATCAGCCCCAGCATTTT	CASSSRDQPQHF
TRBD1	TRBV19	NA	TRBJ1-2	TGTGCCAGTAGTATTACAGGGGAAGGATATGGCTACACCTTC	CASSITGEGYGYTF
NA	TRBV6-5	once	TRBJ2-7	TGTGCCAGCACCTCTAGGAACTACGAGCAGTACTTC	CASTSRNYEQYF
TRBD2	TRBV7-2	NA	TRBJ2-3	TGTGCCAGCAGCGTGGGACTAGCGGGGGGAACAGATACGCAGTATTTT	CASSVGLAGGTDTQYF
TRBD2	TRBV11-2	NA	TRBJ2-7	TGTGCCAGCAGCCCGCGAACTAGCGGGTACGAGCAGTACTTC	CASSPRTSGYEQYF
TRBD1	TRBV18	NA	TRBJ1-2	TGTGCCAGCTCACCAGACGGACAGGGCGCCTATGGCTACACCTTC	CASSPDGQGAYGYTF
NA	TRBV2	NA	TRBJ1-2	TGTGCCAGCAGCCTGGAGGACTATGGCTACACCTTC	CASSLEDYGYTF
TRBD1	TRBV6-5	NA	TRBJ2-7	TGTGCCAGCAGGACAGGGTTAGAGCAGTACTTC	CASRTGLEQYF
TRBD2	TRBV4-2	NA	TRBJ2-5	TGTGCCAGCAGCCAGGGTCGGGGGGGCAGGGAGACCCAGTACTTC	CASSQGRGGRETQYF
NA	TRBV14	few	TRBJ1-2	TGTGCCAGCAGCCAACAGAACTATGGCTACACCTTC	CASSQQNYGYTF
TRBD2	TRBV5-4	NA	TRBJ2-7	TGTGCCAGCAGCCCTCAAGCGGGGGAGTCCGAGCAGTACTTC	CASSPQAGESEQYF
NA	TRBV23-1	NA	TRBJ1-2	TGCGCCAGCAGTCTCTTTCCGGGGTCGGGCTATGGCTACACCTTC	CASSLFPGSGYGYTF
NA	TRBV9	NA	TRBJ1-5	TGTGCCAGCAGCGTAGCTAGGACAGCCATTAATCAGCCCCAGCATTTT	CASSVARTAINQPQHF
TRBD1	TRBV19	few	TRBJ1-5	TGTGCCAGCACTCCAGGGGGTAGCAATCAGCCCCAGCATTTT	CASTPGGSNQPQHF
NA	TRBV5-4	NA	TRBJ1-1	TGTGCCAGCAGCCCTTCAGTCTCGAACACTGAAGCTTTCTTT	CASSPSVSNTEAFF
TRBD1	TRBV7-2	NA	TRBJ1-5	TGTGCCAGCAGCTGGACAGGGGGCAATCAGCCCCAGCATTTT	CASSWTGGNQPQHF
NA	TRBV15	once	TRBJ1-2	TGTGCCACCAGCAGAGATATGGCAGCTAACTATGGCTACACCTTC	CATSRDMAANYGYTF
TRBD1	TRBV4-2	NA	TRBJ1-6	TGTGCCAGCAGCCCGACGGACAGGGAGGCACCCCTCCACTTT	CASSPTDREAPLHF
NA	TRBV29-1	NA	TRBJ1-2	TGCAGCGCCCCGGGACACCCAGGCGGCGGCTACACCTTC	CSAPGHPGGGYTF
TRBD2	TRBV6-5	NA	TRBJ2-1	TGTGCCAGCAGTCCATTCGGGACTAGTCGTCGTGAGCAGTTCTTC	CASSPFGTSRREQFF
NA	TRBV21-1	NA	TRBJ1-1	TGTGCCAGCAGTCTGCGGGCGCAGGATGGAAACACTGAAGCTTTCTTT	CASSLRAQDGNTEAFF
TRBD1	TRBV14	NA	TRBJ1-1	TGTGCCAGCAGCCAAGGTCTGCGATGGACAGGGGTGTTGGGAAAAGCTTTCTTT	CASSQGLRWTGVLGKAFF
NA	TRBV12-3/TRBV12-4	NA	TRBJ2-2	TGTGCCAGCATGGGGGGTTCGACCGGGGAGCTGTTTTTT	CASMGGSTGELFF
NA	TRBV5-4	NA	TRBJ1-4	TGTGCCAGCAGCTTACGACAGGAGAATGAAAAACTGTTTTTT	CASSLRQENEKLFF
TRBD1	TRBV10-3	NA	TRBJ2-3	TGTGCCATCAGCGCTCCAGGGGGCGCCTCAGATACGCAGTATTTT	CAISAPGGASDTQYF
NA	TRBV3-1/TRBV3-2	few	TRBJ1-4	TGTGCCAGCAGCCCCAAGAGCGGGGCAGGGATCAACGAAAAACTGTTTTTT	CASSPKSGAGINEKLFF
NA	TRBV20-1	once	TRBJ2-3	TGCAGTGCTAGTACTCCTATCACAGATACGCAGTATTTT	CSASTPITDTQYF
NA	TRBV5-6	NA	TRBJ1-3	TGTGCCAGCAGCCGAAGCGCGGTCTCTGGAAACACCATATATTTT	CASSRSAVSGNTIYF
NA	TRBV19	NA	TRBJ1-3	TGTGCCAGTAGATGGGGGGTGCTTGACTCTGGAAACACCATATATTTT	CASRWGVLDSGNTIYF
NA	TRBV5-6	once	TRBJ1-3	TGTGCCAGCAGCTTGGGGGCAGGCGGAAACACCATATATTTT	CASSLGAGGNTIYF
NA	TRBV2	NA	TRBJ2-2	TGTGCCAGCAGTGTTCAGGGGTCCGGGGAGCTGTTTTTT	CASSVQGSGELFF
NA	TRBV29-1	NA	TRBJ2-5	TGCAGCGTTCATCGCACAGGGCGAGAGACCCAGTACTTC	CSVHRTGRETQYF